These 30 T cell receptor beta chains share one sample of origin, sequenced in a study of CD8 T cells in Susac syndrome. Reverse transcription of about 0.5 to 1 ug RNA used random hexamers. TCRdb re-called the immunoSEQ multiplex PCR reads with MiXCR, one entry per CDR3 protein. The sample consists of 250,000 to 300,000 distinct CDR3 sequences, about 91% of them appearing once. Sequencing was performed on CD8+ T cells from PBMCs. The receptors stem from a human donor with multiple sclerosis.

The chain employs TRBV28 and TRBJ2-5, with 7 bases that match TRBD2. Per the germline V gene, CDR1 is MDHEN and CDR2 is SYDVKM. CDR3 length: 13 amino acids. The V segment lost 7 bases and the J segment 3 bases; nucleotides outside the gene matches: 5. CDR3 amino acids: CASNWGGKETQYF. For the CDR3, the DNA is TGTGCCAGCAATTGGGGGGGGAAAGAGACCCAGTACTTC.

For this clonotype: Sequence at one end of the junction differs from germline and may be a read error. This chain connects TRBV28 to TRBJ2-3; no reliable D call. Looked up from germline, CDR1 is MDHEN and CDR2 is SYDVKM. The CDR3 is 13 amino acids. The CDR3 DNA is TGTGCCAGCAGTTTTACGGCTTTGGATACGCGGTATTTT. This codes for CASSFTALDTRYF.

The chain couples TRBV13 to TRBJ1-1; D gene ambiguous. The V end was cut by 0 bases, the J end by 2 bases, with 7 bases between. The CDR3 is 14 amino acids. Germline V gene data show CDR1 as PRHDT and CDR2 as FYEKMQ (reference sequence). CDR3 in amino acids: CASSLGAQNTEAFF. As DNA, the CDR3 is TGTGCCAGCAGCTTAGGCGCCCAAAACACTGAAGCTTTCTTT.

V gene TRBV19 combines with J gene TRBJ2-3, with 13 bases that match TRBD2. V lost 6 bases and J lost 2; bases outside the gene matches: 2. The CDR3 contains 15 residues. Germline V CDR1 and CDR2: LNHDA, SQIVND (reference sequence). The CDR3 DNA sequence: TGTGCCAGTAGCGGGACTAGCGGGACCACAGATACGCAGTATTTT. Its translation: CASSGTSGTTDTQYF.

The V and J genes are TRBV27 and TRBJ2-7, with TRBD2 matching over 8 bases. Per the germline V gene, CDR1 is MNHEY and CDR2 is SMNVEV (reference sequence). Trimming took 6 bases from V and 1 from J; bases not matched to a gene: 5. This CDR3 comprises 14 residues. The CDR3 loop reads CASSTTSESYEQYF. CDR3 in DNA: TGTGCCAGCAGCACGACTAGCGAATCCTACGAGCAGTACTTC.

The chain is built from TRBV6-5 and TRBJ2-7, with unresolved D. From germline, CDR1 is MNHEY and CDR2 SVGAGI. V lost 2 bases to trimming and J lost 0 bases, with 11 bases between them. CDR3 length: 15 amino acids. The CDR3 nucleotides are TGTGCCAGCAGTTACCGCCCTGGGAACTCCTACGAGCAGTACTTC. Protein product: CASSYRPGNSYEQYF.

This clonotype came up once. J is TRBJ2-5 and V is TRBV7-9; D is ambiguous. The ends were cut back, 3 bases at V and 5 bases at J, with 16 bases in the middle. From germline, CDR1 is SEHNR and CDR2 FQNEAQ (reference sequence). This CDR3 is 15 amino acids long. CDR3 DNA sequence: TGTGCCAGCAGCTTGGGTGGCAGGCTGAATGAGACCCAGTACTTC. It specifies CASSLGGRLNETQYF.

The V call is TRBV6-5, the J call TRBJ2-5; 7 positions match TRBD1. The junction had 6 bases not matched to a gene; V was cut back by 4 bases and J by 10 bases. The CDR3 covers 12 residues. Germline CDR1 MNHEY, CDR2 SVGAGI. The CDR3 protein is CASSSDRVVQYF. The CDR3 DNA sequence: TGTGCCAGCAGTTCCGACAGGGTGGTCCAGTACTTC.

The DNA for the CDR3 is TGCAGTGCTAGACTGGGACATCGGGTCACCACTGAGACTTTCTTT. The encoded protein is CSARLGHRVTTETFF. This chain connects TRBV20-1 to TRBJ1-1; D perhaps matches TRBD1 (6 bases). The CDR3 consists of 15 residues. Per germline, CDR1 DFQATT and CDR2 SNEGSKA (reference sequence). V shed 2 bases and J shed 12 bases, with 25 bases lying between them.

The CDR3, as DNA: TGTGCCAGCAGCCCATTATTACAGGGGGCGGGAGACATTCAGTACTTC. Protein: CASSPLLQGAGDIQYF. This sequence joins TRBV28 and TRBJ2-4; 9 bases align to TRBD1. Unmatched junction bases numbered 14, after V lost 6 bases and J lost 8 bases. CDR3 length: 16 residues. Germline V gene lookup returns CDR1 MDHEN and CDR2 SYDVKM.

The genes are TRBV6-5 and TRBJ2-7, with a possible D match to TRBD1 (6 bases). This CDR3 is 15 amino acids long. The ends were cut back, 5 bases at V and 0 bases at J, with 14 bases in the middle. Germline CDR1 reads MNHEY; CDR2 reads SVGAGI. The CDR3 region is CASSPTPDSSYEQYF. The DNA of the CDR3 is TGTGCCAGCAGTCCTACTCCGGACAGCTCCTACGAGCAGTACTTC.

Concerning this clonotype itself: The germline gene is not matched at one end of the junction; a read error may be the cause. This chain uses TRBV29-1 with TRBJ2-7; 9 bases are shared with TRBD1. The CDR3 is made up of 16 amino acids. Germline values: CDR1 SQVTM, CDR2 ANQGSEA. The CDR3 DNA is TGCAGCGTGGAAGTCGCCGGGACAGGGAGCTCCTACGAGCAGTACTTC. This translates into CSVEVAGTGSSYEQYF.

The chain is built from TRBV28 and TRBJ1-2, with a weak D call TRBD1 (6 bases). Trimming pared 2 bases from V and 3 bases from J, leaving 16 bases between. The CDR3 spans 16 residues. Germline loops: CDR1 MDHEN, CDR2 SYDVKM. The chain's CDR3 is CASSLPTGYSDYGYTF. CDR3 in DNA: TGTGCCAGCAGTTTACCAACAGGGTATAGCGACTATGGCTACACCTTC.

The CDR3 nucleotides read TGTGCCAGCAGCTACCACGCCTACGAGCAGTACTTC. It codes for CASSYHAYEQYF. The rearrangement links TRBV7-2 to TRBJ2-7; D gene ambiguous. The ends were cut back, 4 bases at V and 2 bases at J, with 6 bases in the middle. This CDR3 comprises 12 residues. Germline lookup yields CDR1 SGHTA and CDR2 FQGNSA.

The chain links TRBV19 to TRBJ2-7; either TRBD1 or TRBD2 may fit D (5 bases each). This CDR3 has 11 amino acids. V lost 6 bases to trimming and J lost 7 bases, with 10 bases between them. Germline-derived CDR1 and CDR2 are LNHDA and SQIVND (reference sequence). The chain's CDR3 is CASRTGGEQYF. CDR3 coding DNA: TGTGCCAGTAGGACTGGGGGTGAGCAGTACTTC. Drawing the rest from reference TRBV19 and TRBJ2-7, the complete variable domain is DGGITQSPKYLFRKEGQNVTLSCEQNLNHDAMYWYRQDPGQGLRLIYYSQIVNDFQKGDIAEGYSVSREKKESFPLTVTSAQKNPTAFYLCASRTGGEQYFGPGTRLTVT.

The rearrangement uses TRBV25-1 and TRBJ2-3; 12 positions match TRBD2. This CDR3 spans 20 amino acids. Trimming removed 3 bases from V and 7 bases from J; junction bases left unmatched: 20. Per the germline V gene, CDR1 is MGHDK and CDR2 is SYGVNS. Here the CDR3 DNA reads TGTGCCAGCAGTGATGGGACAGATCGACTAGCGGGGGCCCTTTTTCATACGCAGTATTTT. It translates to CASSDGTDRLAGALFHTQYF.

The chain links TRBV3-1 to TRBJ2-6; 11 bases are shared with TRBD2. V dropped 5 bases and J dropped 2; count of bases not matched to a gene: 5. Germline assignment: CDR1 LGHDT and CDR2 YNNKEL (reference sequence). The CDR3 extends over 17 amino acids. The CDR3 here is CASSEPGLAAGANVLTF. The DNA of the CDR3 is TGTGCCAGCAGCGAACCGGGACTAGCGGCTGGGGCCAACGTCCTGACTTTC. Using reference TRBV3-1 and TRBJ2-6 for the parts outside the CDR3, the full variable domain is DTAVSQTPKYLVTQMGNDKSIKCEQNLGHDTMYWYKQDSKKFLKIMFSYNNKELIINETVPNRFSPKSPDKAHLNLHINSLELGDSAVYFCASSEPGLAAGANVLTFGAGSRLTVL.

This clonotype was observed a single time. CDR3 in DNA: TGTGCCAGCAGTGCAGGGGAGGTCGGGGAGCTGTTTTTT. This gives the protein CASSAGEVGELFF. The chain recombines TRBV6-4 with TRBJ2-2; either TRBD1 or TRBD2 may fit D (6 bases each). Germline V gene data show CDR1 as MRHNA and CDR2 as SNTAGT. The CDR3 has 13 residues. V dropped 4 bases and J dropped 7 bases, with 10 bases sitting between them.

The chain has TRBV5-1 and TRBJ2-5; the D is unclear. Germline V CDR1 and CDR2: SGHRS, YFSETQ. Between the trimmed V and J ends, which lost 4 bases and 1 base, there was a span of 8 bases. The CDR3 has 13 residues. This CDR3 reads CASSADSQETQYF. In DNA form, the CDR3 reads TGCGCCAGCAGCGCCGACTCCCAAGAGACCCAGTACTTC. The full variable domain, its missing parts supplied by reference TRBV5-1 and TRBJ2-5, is KAGVTQTPRYLIKTRGQQVTLSCSPISGHRSVSWYQQTPGQGLQFLFEYFSETQRNKGNFPGRFSGRQFSNSRSEMNVSTLELGDSALYLCASSADSQETQYFGPGTRLLVL.

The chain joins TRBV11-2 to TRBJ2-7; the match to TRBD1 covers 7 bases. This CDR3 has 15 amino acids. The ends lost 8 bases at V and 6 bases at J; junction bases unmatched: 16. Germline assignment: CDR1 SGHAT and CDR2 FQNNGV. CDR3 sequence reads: CASGSYRGLGIEQYF. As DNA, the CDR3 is TGTGCCAGCGGCTCGTACAGGGGATTGGGTATCGAGCAGTACTTC. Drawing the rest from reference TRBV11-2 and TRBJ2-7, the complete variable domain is EAGVAQSPRYKIIEKRQSVAFWCNPISGHATLYWYQQILGQGPKLLIQFQNNGVVDDSQLPKDRFSAERLKGVDSTLKIQPAKLEDSAVYLCASGSYRGLGIEQYFGPGTRLTVT.

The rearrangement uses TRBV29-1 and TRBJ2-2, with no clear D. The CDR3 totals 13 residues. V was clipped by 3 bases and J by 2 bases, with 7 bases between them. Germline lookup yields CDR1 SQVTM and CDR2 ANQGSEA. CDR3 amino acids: CSVDRFNTGELFF. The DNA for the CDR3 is TGCAGCGTTGACAGGTTTAACACCGGGGAGCTGTTTTTT.

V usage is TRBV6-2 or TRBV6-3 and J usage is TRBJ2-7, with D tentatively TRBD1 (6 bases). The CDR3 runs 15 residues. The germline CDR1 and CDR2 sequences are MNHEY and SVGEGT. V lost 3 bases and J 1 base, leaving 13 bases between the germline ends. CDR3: CASSYLQQGSYEQYF. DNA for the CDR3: TGTGCCAGCAGTTATCTCCAGCAGGGGTCCTACGAGCAGTACTTC.

DNA of the CDR3: TGTGCCAGCAGCTTAGTGGCTAGCGGGACGCTCGAGCAGTACTTC. Translation gives CASSLVASGTLEQYF. The chain joins TRBV7-8 to TRBJ2-7, with 9 bases that match TRBD2. V shed 1 base and J 6 bases; nucleotides not matched to a gene: 7. The CDR3 loop spans 15 amino acids. Germline CDR1 is SGHVS and CDR2 is FQNEAQ.

For the CDR3, the DNA is TGTGCCAGCAGTCCCCGGGGTCCGACTAGCGGGGTTGCAATGCATGAGCAGTTCTTC. It specifies CASSPRGPTSGVAMHEQFF. The chain carries TRBV28 and TRBJ2-1; 11 nucleotides align to TRBD2. V lost 5 bases to trimming and J lost 8 bases; unmatched junction nucleotides: 20. This CDR3 has 19 residues. Germline assignment: CDR1 MDHEN and CDR2 SYDVKM.

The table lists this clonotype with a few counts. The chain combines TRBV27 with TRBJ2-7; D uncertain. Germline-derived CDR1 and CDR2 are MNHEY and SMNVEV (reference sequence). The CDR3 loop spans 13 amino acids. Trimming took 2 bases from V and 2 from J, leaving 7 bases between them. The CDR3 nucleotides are TGTGCCAGCAGTTTAATCGGCGCCTACGAGCAGTACTTC. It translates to CASSLIGAYEQYF.

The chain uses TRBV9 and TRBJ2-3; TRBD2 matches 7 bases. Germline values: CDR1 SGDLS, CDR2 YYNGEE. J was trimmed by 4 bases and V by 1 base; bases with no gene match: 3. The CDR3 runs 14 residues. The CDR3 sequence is CASSVWEGSDTQYF. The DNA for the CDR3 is TGTGCCAGCAGCGTATGGGAGGGTTCAGATACGCAGTATTTT.

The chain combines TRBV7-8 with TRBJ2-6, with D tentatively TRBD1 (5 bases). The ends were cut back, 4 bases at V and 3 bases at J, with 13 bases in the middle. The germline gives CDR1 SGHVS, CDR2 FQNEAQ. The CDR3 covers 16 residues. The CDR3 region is CASSSAPQGGANVLTF. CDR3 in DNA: TGTGCCAGCAGCTCCGCCCCCCAGGGTGGGGCCAACGTCCTGACTTTC.

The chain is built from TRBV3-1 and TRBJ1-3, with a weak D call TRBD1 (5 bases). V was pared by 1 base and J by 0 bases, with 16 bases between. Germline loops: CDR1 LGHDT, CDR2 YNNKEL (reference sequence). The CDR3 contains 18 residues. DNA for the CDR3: TGTGCCAGCAGCCAAGGCCCCGGGACGTTGAGCTCTGGAAACACCATATATTTT. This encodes CASSQGPGTLSSGNTIYF.

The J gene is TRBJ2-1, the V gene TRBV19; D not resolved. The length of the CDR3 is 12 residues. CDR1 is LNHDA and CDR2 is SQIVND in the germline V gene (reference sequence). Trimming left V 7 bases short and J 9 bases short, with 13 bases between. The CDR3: CASTDTGGEQFF. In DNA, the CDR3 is TGTGCCAGTACTGATACGGGCGGTGAGCAGTTCTTC.

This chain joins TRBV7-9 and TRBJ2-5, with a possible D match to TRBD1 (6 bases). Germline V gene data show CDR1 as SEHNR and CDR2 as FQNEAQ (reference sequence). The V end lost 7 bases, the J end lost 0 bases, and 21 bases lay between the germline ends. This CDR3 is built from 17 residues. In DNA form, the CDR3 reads TGTGCCAGCACGAGGGCCACTCAGGGGAAATACCAAGAGACCCAGTACTTC. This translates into CASTRATQGKYQETQYF.